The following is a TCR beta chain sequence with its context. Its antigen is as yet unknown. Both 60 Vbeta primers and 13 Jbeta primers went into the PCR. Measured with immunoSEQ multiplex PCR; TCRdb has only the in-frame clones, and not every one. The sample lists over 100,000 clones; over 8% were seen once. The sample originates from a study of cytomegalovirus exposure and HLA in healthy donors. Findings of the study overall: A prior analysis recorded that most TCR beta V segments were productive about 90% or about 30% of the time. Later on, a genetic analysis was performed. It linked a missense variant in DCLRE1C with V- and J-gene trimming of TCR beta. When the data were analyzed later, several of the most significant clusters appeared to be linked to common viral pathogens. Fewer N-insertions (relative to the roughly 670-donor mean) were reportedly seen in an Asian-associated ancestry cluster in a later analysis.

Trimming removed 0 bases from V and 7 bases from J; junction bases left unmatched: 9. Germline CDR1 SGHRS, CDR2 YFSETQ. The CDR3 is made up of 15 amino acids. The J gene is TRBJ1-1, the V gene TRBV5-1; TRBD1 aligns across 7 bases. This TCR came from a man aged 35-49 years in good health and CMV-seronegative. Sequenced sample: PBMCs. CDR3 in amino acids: CASSLEGGGVDEAFF. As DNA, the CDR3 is TGCGCCAGCAGCTTGGAAGGAGGGGGCGTTGATGAAGCTTTCTTT. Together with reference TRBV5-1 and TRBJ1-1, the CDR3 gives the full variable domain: KAGVTQTPRYLIKTRGQQVTLSCSPISGHRSVSWYQQTPGQGLQFLFEYFSETQRNKGNFPGRFSGRQFSNSRSEMNVSTLELGDSALYLCASSLEGGGVDEAFFGQGTRLTVV.